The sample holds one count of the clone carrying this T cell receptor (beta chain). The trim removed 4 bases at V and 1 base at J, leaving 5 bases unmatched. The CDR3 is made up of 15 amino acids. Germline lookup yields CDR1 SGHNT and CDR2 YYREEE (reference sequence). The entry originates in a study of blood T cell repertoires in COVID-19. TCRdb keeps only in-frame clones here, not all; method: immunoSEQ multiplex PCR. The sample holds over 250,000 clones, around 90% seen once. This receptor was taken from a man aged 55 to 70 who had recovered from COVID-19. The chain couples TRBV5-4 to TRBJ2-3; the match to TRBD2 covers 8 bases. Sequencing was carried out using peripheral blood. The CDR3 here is CASSRAGAGTDTQYF. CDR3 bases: TGTGCCAGCAGCCGAGCGGGGGCTGGCACAGATACGCAGTATTTT.